Presented here are 13 T cell receptor beta chains from one specimen sequenced in a study of blood T cell repertoires in COVID-19. TCRdb keeps only in-frame clones here, not all; method: immunoSEQ multiplex PCR. The table includes some 100,000 clones, approximately 84% detected once. Sequencing was done on a sample of peripheral blood. The receptors shown here come from a woman between 55 and 75 years old with acute or convalescent COVID-19.

In this sample, this clone turned up many times. The chain carries TRBV3-1 (or the pseudogene TRBV3-2) and TRBJ1-2; 7 nucleotides agree with TRBD1. This CDR3 has 14 amino acids. CDR1 and CDR2 from the germline V gene are LGHDT and YNNKEL (reference sequence). Unmatched junction bases numbered 3, after V lost 1 base and J lost 4 bases. CDR3: CASSQGTGIYGYTF. DNA for the CDR3: TGTGCCAGCAGCCAAGGGACAGGTATCTATGGCTACACCTTC.

The V gene is TRBV28, the J gene TRBJ1-4; D is perhaps TRBD1 (6 bases). The CDR3 sequence is 17 residues long. Per the germline V gene, CDR1 is MDHEN and CDR2 is SYDVKM. V was clipped by 8 bases and J by 4 bases, with 23 bases between them. CDR3 in DNA: TGTGCCAGCGATGGGGCAGGGAGGGGGGCCCTTAATGAAAAACTGTTTTTT. It is translated as CASDGAGRGALNEKLFF.

The V call is TRBV5-1, the J call TRBJ2-1, with 9 bases fitting TRBD1. The junction had 1 base not matched to a gene; V was cut back by 2 bases and J by 1 base. This CDR3 is built from 15 residues. Germline assignment: CDR1 SGHRS and CDR2 YFSETQ. CDR3 in DNA: TGCGCCAGCAGCTTTGGGACAGGGTCCTACAATGAGCAGTTCTTC. It encodes CASSFGTGSYNEQFF.

This rearrangement joins TRBV7-2 to TRBJ1-6; the match to TRBD1 covers 8 bases. The CDR3 contains 15 residues. Trimming at V came to 5 bases and at J to 7 bases, leaving 7 bases not matched to a gene. Germline V gene sequence: CDR1 SGHTA, CDR2 FQGNSA. The CDR3 sequence is CASSITTGVNSPLHF. DNA for the CDR3: TGTGCCAGCAGCATAACGACAGGGGTAAATTCACCCCTCCACTTT.

The rearrangement uses TRBV2 and TRBJ1-5, with 7 bases identical to TRBD1. Germline values: CDR1 SNHLY, CDR2 FYNNEI. The J segment lost 0 bases and the V segment lost 8 bases, leaving 7 bases of the junction unmatched. The CDR3 is made up of 15 amino acids. This chain's CDR3 is CASQDRAYSNQPQHF. The CDR3 DNA sequence: TGTGCCAGCCAAGACAGGGCGTATAGCAATCAGCCCCAGCATTTT.

The chain has TRBV6-5 and TRBJ1-1; 8 bases match TRBD1. Trimming removed 8 bases from V and 8 bases from J; junction bases left unmatched: 10. This CDR3 region has 13 residues. Germline V gene lookup returns CDR1 MNHEY and CDR2 SVGAGI. The CDR3, as DNA: TGTGCCAGCCTAAGACAGGGGCTATGGGAAGCTTTCTTT. Protein sequence: CASLRQGLWEAFF.

The chain has TRBV19 and TRBJ2-3, with 8 bases that match TRBD1. V was pared by 6 bases and J by 0 bases, with 8 bases of the junction left unmatched. Germline V gene sequence: CDR1 LNHDA, CDR2 SQIVND (reference sequence). The length of the CDR3 is 16 residues. The chain's CDR3 is CASRNRGASSTDTQYF. The CDR3 DNA follows: TGTGCCAGTAGAAACAGGGGGGCATCTAGCACAGATACGCAGTATTTT.

The chain carries TRBV6-1 and TRBJ1-2, with 9 bases that match TRBD1. The CDR3 is 15 amino acids. After removal of 3 bases from V and 7 bases from J, the junction contained 9 bases not matched to a gene. Germline CDR1 and CDR2: MNHNS and SASEGT. The CDR3 loop is CASSDLNGDRAGYTF. CDR3 coding DNA: TGTGCCAGCAGTGACCTGAATGGGGACAGGGCTGGCTACACCTTC.

The chain couples TRBV11-2 to TRBJ2-4, with D perhaps matching TRBD2 (6 bases). This CDR3 comprises 13 residues. CDR1 is SGHAT and CDR2 is FQNNGV in the germline V gene. V shed 0 bases and J shed 9 bases, with 9 bases lying between them. The CDR3 region has the DNA TGTGCCAGCAGCTTAGAGGCTAGCGCCATTCAGTACTTC. This codes for CASSLEASAIQYF.

The CDR3 loop reads CASSYWEAGELFF. The CDR3 nucleotides are TGTGCCAGCAGTTACTGGGAGGCCGGGGAGCTGTTTTTT. V and J are TRBV6-5 and TRBJ2-2; perhaps TRBD2 as D (6 bases). The CDR3 sequence is 13 residues long. Germline V gives CDR1 MNHEY, CDR2 SVGAGI. V lost 1 base and J 6 bases, leaving 6 bases between the germline ends.

This rearrangement joins TRBV30 to TRBJ2-3, with 9 bases lining up with TRBD2. V trimming: 6 bases; J trimming: 2 bases; junction bases outside the gene matches: 6. Germline CDR1 GTSNPN, CDR2 SVGIG (reference sequence). The length of the CDR3 is 14 residues. The CDR3 region has the DNA TGTGCCTGTAGTAGCGGGGGATCCACAGATACGCAGTATTTT. Its translation is CACSSGGSTDTQYF.

The chain combines TRBV6-1 with TRBJ2-3; 8 nucleotides line up with TRBD1. Germline assignment: CDR1 MNHNS and CDR2 SASEGT. CDR3 length: 15 amino acids. J was trimmed by 4 bases and V by 3 bases; bases with no gene match: 6. DNA of the CDR3: TGTGCCAGCAGTGAGGGACAGGCGGTGGCAGATACGCAGTATTTT. It specifies CASSEGQAVADTQYF.

The chain is built from TRBV6-6 and TRBJ1-4; 7 bases fit TRBD1. The CDR3 length is 15 residues. Germline V gene data show CDR1 as MNHNY and CDR2 as SVGAGI (reference sequence). J lost 8 bases, V lost 6 bases, and 12 bases had no gene match. CDR3 in amino acids: CASSDNPGQREKLFF. In nucleotides, the CDR3 is TGTGCCAGCAGCGACAACCCGGGACAGCGCGAAAAACTGTTTTTT.